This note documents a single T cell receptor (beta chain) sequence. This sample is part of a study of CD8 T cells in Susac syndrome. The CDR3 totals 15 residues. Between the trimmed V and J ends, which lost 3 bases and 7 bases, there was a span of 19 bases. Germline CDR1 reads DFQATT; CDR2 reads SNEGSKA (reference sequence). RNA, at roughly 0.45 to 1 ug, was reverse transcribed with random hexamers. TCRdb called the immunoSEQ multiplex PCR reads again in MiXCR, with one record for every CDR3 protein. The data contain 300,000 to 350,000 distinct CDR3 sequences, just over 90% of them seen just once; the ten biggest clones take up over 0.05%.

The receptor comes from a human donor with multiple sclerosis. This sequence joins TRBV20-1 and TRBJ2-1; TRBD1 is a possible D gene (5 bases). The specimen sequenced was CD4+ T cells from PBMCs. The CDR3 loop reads CSASDMRRGYNEQFF. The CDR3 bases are TGCAGTGCTAGTGACATGCGTAGGGGCTATAATGAGCAGTTCTTC.